The 17 T cell receptor beta chains reported below all come from one sample, sequenced in a study of OX40 agonist ivuxolimab in advanced cancers. The table came from immunoSEQ multiplex PCR; TCRdb's copy has only in-frame clones and leaves some out. There are approximately 70,000 clones in the sample; 88% occur only once, and approximately 0.92% lies in the top ten. The starting material was CD4+ or CD8+ T cells sorted from blood, obtained in a trial of the OX40 agonist ivuxolimab. The receptors were sampled from an adult with an advanced solid tumor such as melanoma, head and neck, liver or kidney cancer.

The rearrangement uses TRBV19 and TRBJ1-4; D possibly corresponds to TRBD1 (5 bases). V lost 5 bases and J 0 bases, leaving 13 bases between the germline ends. CDR3 length: 16 residues. Germline V gives CDR1 LNHDA, CDR2 SQIVND (reference sequence). CDR3 nucleotides: TGTGCCAGTAGTCGGGACGGTAGTGCAACTAATGAAAAACTGTTTTTT. Residues: CASSRDGSATNEKLFF.

This chain joins TRBV10-3 and TRBJ1-2; D unclear. Per germline, CDR1 ENHRY and CDR2 SYGVKD. The CDR3 is 14 residues long. The germline V and J ends were trimmed by 6 bases and 1 base, with 12 bases remaining between them. The CDR3 is CAIRFGVINYGYTF. The CDR3, as DNA: TGTGCCATCAGGTTCGGGGTAATTAACTATGGCTACACCTTC.

This chain uses TRBV11-2 with TRBJ2-5; possibly TRBD2 for D (6 bases). V lost 5 bases, J lost 8 bases, and 21 bases lay in between. The CDR3 sequence is 15 residues long. Per the germline V gene, CDR1 is SGHAT and CDR2 is FQNNGV. The chain's CDR3 is CASSLRLVGGDTQYF. DNA of the CDR3: TGTGCCAGCAGCCTCAGACTAGTGGGGGGAGACACCCAGTACTTC. The full variable domain, its missing parts supplied by reference TRBV11-2 and TRBJ2-5, is EAGVAQSPRYKIIEKRQSVAFWCNPISGHATLYWYQQILGQGPKLLIQFQNNGVVDDSQLPKDRFSAERLKGVDSTLKIQPAKLEDSAVYLCASSLRLVGGDTQYFGPGTRLLVL.

This rearrangement joins TRBV28 to TRBJ1-4, with 7 bases that match TRBD1. V was pared by 5 bases and J by 4 bases, with 7 bases of the junction left unmatched. Germline V gene lookup returns CDR1 MDHEN and CDR2 SYDVKM. This CDR3 has 15 residues. CDR3 loop: CASSPPGQLNEKLFF. CDR3 bases: TGTGCCAGCAGTCCCCCGGGACAGCTTAATGAAAAACTGTTTTTT.

This chain connects TRBV28 to TRBJ1-1; D is perhaps TRBD1 (6 bases). This CDR3 is 12 amino acids long. CDR1 is MDHEN and CDR2 is SYDVKM in the germline V gene. V was clipped by 8 bases and J by 2 bases, with 9 bases between them. The CDR3 loop is CASDRPNTEAFF. As DNA, the CDR3 is TGTGCCAGCGACAGGCCCAACACTGAAGCTTTCTTT.

This chain uses TRBV15 with TRBJ1-5; D remains ambiguous. This CDR3 contains 15 residues. Per germline, CDR1 LNHNV and CDR2 YYDKDF (reference sequence). V was trimmed by 0 bases and J by 2 bases, leaving 8 bases between them. The DNA of the CDR3 is TGTGCCACCAGCAGAGACGGGATGGGCAATCAGCCCCAGCATTTT. It yields the protein CATSRDGMGNQPQHF. Together with reference TRBV15 and TRBJ1-5, the CDR3 gives the full variable domain: DAMVIQNPRYQVTQFGKPVTLSCSQTLNHNVMYWYQQKSSQAPKLLFHYYDKDFNNEADTPDNFQSRRPNTSFCFLDIRSPGLGDTAMYLCATSRDGMGNQPQHFGDGTRLSIL.

V usage is TRBV4-1 and J usage is TRBJ2-3, with 8 nucleotides matching TRBD2. Germline V gene sequence: CDR1 MGHRA, CDR2 YSYEKL. The V segment lost 4 bases and the J segment 3 bases; nucleotides outside the gene matches: 6. The length of the CDR3 is 15 residues. The CDR3 loop reads CASSLSGGGTDTQYF. DNA for the CDR3: TGCGCCAGCAGCCTGAGCGGGGGCGGGACAGATACGCAGTATTTT.

The chain joins TRBV6-5 to TRBJ2-3; D may be TRBD1 (5 bases). The germline V gene encodes CDR1 MNHEY and CDR2 SVGAGI. Trimming left V 4 bases short and J 4 bases short, with 18 bases between. This CDR3 region has 16 residues. CDR3 protein: CASSSPSKGLADTQYF. Here the CDR3 DNA reads TGTGCCAGCAGTTCCCCGTCAAAGGGGCTCGCAGATACGCAGTATTTT.

This rearrangement joins TRBV5-4 to TRBJ2-2; D call uncertain. The germline V gene encodes CDR1 SGHNT and CDR2 YYREEE (reference sequence). V dropped 4 bases and J dropped 5 bases, with 6 bases sitting between them. CDR3 size: 12 residues. Here the CDR3 DNA reads TGTGCCAGCAGCAGAGAGACCGGGGAGCTGTTTTTT. Amino acids: CASSRETGELFF.

This rearrangement joins TRBV30 to TRBJ1-2; the D is unclear. The CDR3 is 13 residues long. Germline assignment: CDR1 GTSNPN and CDR2 SVGIG (reference sequence). Trimming removed 5 bases from V and 0 bases from J, with 10 bases in between. Written as DNA, the CDR3 is TGTGCCTGGGGACGTCCGCCTAACTATGGCTACACCTTC. Its translation: CAWGRPPNYGYTF.

The chain joins TRBV5-5 to TRBJ2-7; 12 nucleotides agree with TRBD1. The CDR3 has 15 residues. The V gene end was trimmed by 5 bases and the J gene end by 7 bases; junction bases not matched to a gene: 10. Germline CDR1 is SGHKS and CDR2 is YYEKEE (reference sequence). CDR3 amino acids: CASSGGQGAVDEQYF. The CDR3, as DNA: TGTGCCAGCAGTGGGGGACAGGGGGCAGTGGATGAGCAGTACTTC.

The chain employs TRBV28 and TRBJ1-5, with TRBD1 identical over 12 bases. The CDR3 contains 16 residues. The germline V gene has CDR1 MDHEN and CDR2 SYDVKM. V lost 6 bases and J lost 5; bases outside the gene matches: 8. DNA for the CDR3: TGTGCCAGCAGCCCGCCGGGACAGGGGGCTTATCAGCCCCAGCATTTT. Translation: CASSPPGQGAYQPQHF. The full variable domain, rest sourced from reference TRBV28 and TRBJ1-5, is DVKVTQSSRYLVKRTGEKVFLECVQDMDHENMFWYRQDPGLGLRLIYFSYDVKMKEKGDIPEGYSVSREKKERFSLILESASTNQTSMYLCASSPPGQGAYQPQHFGDGTRLSIL.

This chain links TRBV7-2 with TRBJ1-1; perhaps TRBD1 as D (6 bases). Germline loops: CDR1 SGHTA, CDR2 FQGNSA. This CDR3 is 13 amino acids long. The V and J ends lost 7 bases and 2 bases respectively, with 11 bases between them. The CDR3 loop is CASTVGQNTEAFF. In nucleotides, the CDR3 is TGTGCCAGCACCGTGGGACAAAACACTGAAGCTTTCTTT.

The chain links TRBV5-4 to TRBJ1-1; D call uncertain. V was clipped by 4 bases and J by 8 bases, with 9 bases between them. Germline CDR1 reads SGHNT; CDR2 reads YYREEE (reference sequence). The CDR3 is made up of 11 amino acids. CDR3: CASSGVGEAFF. CDR3 coding DNA: TGTGCCAGCAGCGGCGTAGGGGAAGCTTTCTTT. Full variable domain (missing parts from reference TRBV5-4 and TRBJ1-1): ETGVTQSPTHLIKTRGQQVTLRCSSQSGHNTVSWYQQALGQGPQFIFQYYREEENGRGNFPPRFSGLQFPNYSSELNVNALELDDSALYLCASSGVGEAFFGQGTRLTVV.

The chain is built from TRBV6-5 and TRBJ1-1; no definite D call. The germline V and J ends were trimmed by 5 bases and 2 bases, with 9 bases remaining between them. The CDR3 sequence is 13 residues long. In germline, CDR1 is MNHEY, CDR2 SVGAGI. CDR3 bases: TGTGCCAGCAGTGACGGGTTAAACACTGAAGCTTTCTTT. Its translation is CASSDGLNTEAFF.

The rearrangement uses TRBV7-2 and TRBJ2-4, with a tentative D call TRBD2 (6 bases). The CDR3 extends over 12 amino acids. Per germline, CDR1 SGHTA and CDR2 FQGNSA. The V gene lost 6 bases and the J gene lost 9 bases, with 12 bases spanning the gap. CDR3 residues: CASRGQGGIQYF. For the CDR3, the DNA is TGTGCCAGCAGAGGGCAGGGAGGCATTCAGTACTTC.

This clone was detected a few times. The chain joins TRBV27 to TRBJ2-7; 7 nucleotides line up with TRBD1. The CDR3 length is 15 residues. J was trimmed by 0 bases and V by 0 bases; bases with no gene match: 2. CDR1 and CDR2 (germline): MNHEY, SMNVEV (reference sequence). The CDR3 DNA is TGTGCCAGCAGTTTATCAGGGACAGCCTCCTACGAGCAGTACTTC. Encoded protein: CASSLSGTASYEQYF.